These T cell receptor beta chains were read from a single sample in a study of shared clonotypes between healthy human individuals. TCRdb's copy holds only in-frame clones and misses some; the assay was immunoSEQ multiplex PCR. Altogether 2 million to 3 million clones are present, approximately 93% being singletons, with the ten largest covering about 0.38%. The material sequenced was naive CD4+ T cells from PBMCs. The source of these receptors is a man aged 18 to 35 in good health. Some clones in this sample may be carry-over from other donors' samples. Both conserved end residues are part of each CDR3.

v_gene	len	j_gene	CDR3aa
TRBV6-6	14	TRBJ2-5	CASSYSLTGGSQYF
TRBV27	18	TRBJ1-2	CASSTRPGQGLQPYGYTF
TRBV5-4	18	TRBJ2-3	CASSLSPSSGSSTDTQYF
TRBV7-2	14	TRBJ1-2	CASSLVALGNGYTF
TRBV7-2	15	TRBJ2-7	CASSTTSGGSYEQYF
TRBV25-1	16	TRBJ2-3	CASSDVAGVRPDTQYF
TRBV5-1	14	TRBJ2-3	CASTRLLNTDTQYF
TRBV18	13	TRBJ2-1	CASSRQGANEQFF
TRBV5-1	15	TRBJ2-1	CASSSGLADYNEQFF
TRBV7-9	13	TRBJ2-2	CASNGLATGELFF
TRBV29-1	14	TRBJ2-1	CSVPGRGVYNEQFF
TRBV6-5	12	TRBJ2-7	CASTSTGYEQYF
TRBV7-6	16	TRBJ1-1	CASSLLGGPENTEAFF
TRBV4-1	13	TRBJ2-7	CASSQGMGGEQYF
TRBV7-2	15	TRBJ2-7	CASSLATGPTYEQYF
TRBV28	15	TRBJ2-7	CASRTEGAGGYEQYF
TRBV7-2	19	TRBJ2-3	CASSLTLRSGRRPTDTQYF
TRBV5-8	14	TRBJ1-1	CASSLGVLNTEAFF
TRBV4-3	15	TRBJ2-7	CASSQAYGGPYEQYF
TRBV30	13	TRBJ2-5	CAWTIQGSETQYF
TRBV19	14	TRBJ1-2	CASSGGGGPRGYTF
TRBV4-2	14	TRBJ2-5	CASSQGTGEETQYF
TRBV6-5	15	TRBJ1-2	CASSYSGTGQNGYTF
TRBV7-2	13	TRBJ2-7	CASSLVNSYEQYF
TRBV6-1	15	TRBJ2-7	CASRTEGGQVYEQYF
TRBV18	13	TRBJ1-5	CASSPVYNQPQHF
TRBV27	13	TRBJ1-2	CASSSPGLYGYTF
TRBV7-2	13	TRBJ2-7	CASSPGQGLEQYF
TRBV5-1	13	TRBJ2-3	CASSLPQATSQYF
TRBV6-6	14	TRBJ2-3	CASSYTQIAGGQYF
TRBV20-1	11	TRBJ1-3	CSAGDGYTIYF
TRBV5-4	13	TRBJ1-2	CASSRDRDRGYTF
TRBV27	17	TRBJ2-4	CASSPRGPFDPKNIQYF
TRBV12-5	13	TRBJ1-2	CASGRHAHYGYTF
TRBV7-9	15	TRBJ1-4	CASSLPWDINEKLFF
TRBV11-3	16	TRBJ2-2	CASSLGHSGVTGELFF
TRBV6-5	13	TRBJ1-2	CASSLDRVYGYTF
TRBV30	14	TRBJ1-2	CAWSPTGADYGYTF
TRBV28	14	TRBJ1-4	CASSLVPGREKLFF
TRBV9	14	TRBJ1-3	CASSVEGTGNTIYF
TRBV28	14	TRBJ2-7	CASSTELAGYEQYF
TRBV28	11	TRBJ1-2	CASSPGRGYTF
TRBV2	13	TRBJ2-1	CASIIGSYNEQFF
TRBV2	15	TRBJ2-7	CASSERAIGSYEQYF
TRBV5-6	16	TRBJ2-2	CASSFTAGAQTGELFF